A single sample is the source of the 13 T cell receptor beta chains below, sequenced in a study of beta chain features in type 1 diabetes. Study results and caveats: For Type 1 diabetes patients, all four CD4+ subsets carried TCRB CDR3s that were moderately but significantly shorter.

Their cognate antigens are unknown. The entirety of the isolated RNA underwent reverse transcription, so expressed TCRB transcripts were sequenced. Assay used: immunoSEQ multiplex PCR; TCRdb lists only in-frame clones, some missing. The sample includes 45,000 to 60,000 clones, approximately 40% of them seen just once. Sequenced: stem cell memory CD4+ T cells from blood. Receptors originate from a man younger than 40 with type 1 diabetes.

The table lists this clone with a few counts. J is TRBJ2-3 and V is TRBV9; tentatively, D is TRBD2 (6 bases). The V gene's germline CDR1 is SGDLS and CDR2 YYNGEE. CDR3 length: 14 residues. Between the trimmed V and J ends, which lost 0 bases and 5 bases, there was a span of 10 bases. The CDR3 spells CASSVGLEIDTQYF. As DNA, the CDR3 is TGTGCCAGCAGCGTAGGACTAGAAATAGATACGCAGTATTTT. Based on the CDR3 plus reference TRBV9 and TRBJ2-3, the full variable domain is DSGVTQTPKHLITATGQRVTLRCSPRSGDLSVYWYQQSLDQGLQFLIQYYNGEERAKGNILERFSAQQFPDLHSELNLSSLELGDSALYFCASSVGLEIDTQYFGPGTRLTVL.

This clone was detected only a few times. The rearrangement uses TRBV10-3 and TRBJ2-6; D possibly corresponds to TRBD1 (6 bases). Germline V gene data show CDR1 as ENHRY and CDR2 as SYGVKD. Trimming cost V 5 bases and J 0 bases, with 14 bases left between them. The CDR3 loop spans 17 amino acids. The CDR3 protein is CAISRGQGGSGANVLTF. CDR3 nucleotide sequence: TGTGCCATCAGTAGAGGACAAGGGGGCTCTGGGGCCAACGTCCTGACTTTC.

This clone was seen a few times. The chain is built from TRBV5-1 and TRBJ2-7; D is possibly TRBD2 (6 bases). Germline-derived CDR1 and CDR2 are SGHRS and YFSETQ. V was cut by 4 bases and J by 2 bases, with 13 bases left in between. The CDR3 has 14 residues. The CDR3 DNA reads TGCGCCAGCAGCCTACGCGGGACTGCCTACGAGCAGTACTTC. This sequence encodes CASSLRGTAYEQYF.

Only one count was recorded for this clone. The V call is TRBV9, the J call TRBJ2-1; 8 bases are a match to TRBD2. Germline CDR1 reads SGDLS; CDR2 reads YYNGEE. The CDR3 length is 15 residues. V lost 3 bases, J lost 7 bases, and 9 bases stayed unmatched. The CDR3 is CASSGSGRPTNEQFF. CDR3 in DNA: TGTGCCAGCAGCGGGAGCGGGAGACCTACTAATGAGCAGTTCTTC.

The chain couples TRBV5-1 to TRBJ2-6; no definite D call. The germline V gene encodes CDR1 SGHRS and CDR2 YFSETQ. This CDR3 has 15 amino acids. The germline V and J ends were trimmed by 1 base and 0 bases, with 5 bases remaining between them. Here the CDR3 DNA reads TGCGCCAGCAGCTTGATGAGCTCTGGGGCCAACGTCCTGACTTTC. Its translation is CASSLMSSGANVLTF.

This clone was counted a few times. The rearrangement joins TRBV29-1 to TRBJ1-5, with 7 bases that match TRBD1. The CDR3 has 13 amino acids. Looked up from germline, CDR1 is SQVTM and CDR2 is ANQGSEA. The trim removed 7 bases at V and 4 bases at J, leaving 7 bases unmatched. The CDR3 DNA sequence: TGCAGCGCACGGGACAGTTTGAATCAGCCCCAGCATTTT. This translates into CSARDSLNQPQHF.

A few counts support this clone. V gene TRBV7-2 combines with J gene TRBJ2-7, with D possibly matching TRBD2 (6 bases). V lost 1 base, J lost 6 bases, and 16 bases lay in between. This CDR3 is built from 15 residues. The germline gives CDR1 SGHTA, CDR2 FQGNSA. CDR3 residues: CASSLGPGGILEQYF. CDR3 nucleotides: TGTGCCAGCAGCTTAGGGCCTGGCGGGATCCTCGAGCAGTACTTC. Full variable domain (rest looked up from reference TRBV7-2 and TRBJ2-7): GAGVSQSPSNKVTEKGKDVELRCDPISGHTALYWYRQSLGQGLEFLIYFQGNSAPDKSGLPSDRFSAERTGGSVSTLTIQRTQQEDSAVYLCASSLGPGGILEQYFGPGTRLTVT.

The gene calls are TRBV10-3 and TRBJ1-4; D gene uncertain. The CDR3 has 15 amino acids. V gave up 4 bases and J gave up 8 bases, with 17 bases separating them. Germline assignment: CDR1 ENHRY and CDR2 SYGVKD. The DNA of the CDR3 is TGTGCCATCAGTGGTACCGCAACCTCGGGGGAAAAACTGTTTTTT. Translating gives CAISGTATSGEKLFF.

The chain has TRBV9 and TRBJ2-7, with D unclear. Germline loops: CDR1 SGDLS, CDR2 YYNGEE. The length of the CDR3 is 13 residues. Trimming pared 4 bases from V and 5 bases from J, leaving 13 bases between. CDR3 sequence (DNA): TGTGCCAGCAGCCGGTCGAGAGTCGACGAGCAGTACTTC. As protein: CASSRSRVDEQYF.

This clone was detected once. The V call is TRBV5-1, the J call TRBJ1-1; 10 bases are shared with TRBD1. V trimming: 0 bases; J trimming: 5 bases; junction bases outside the gene matches: 7. The CDR3 spans 16 residues. Germline-derived CDR1 and CDR2 are SGHRS and YFSETQ. The CDR3 spells CASSLAEGQGTTEAFF. CDR3 DNA sequence: TGCGCCAGCAGCTTGGCAGAGGGACAGGGGACGACTGAAGCTTTCTTT.

This chain joins TRBV19 and TRBJ2-6; a weak D match, TRBD1 (5 bases). This CDR3 is built from 15 residues. Germline V CDR1 and CDR2: LNHDA, SQIVND (reference sequence). Trimming removed 4 bases from V and 2 bases from J, with 9 bases in between. In nucleotides, the CDR3 is TGTGCCAGTAGTAGGCAGGGTGCTGGGGCCAACGTCCTGACTTTC. It specifies CASSRQGAGANVLTF.

The chain is built from TRBV7-3 and TRBJ2-1; TRBD1 might be the D (6 bases). V was cut by 8 bases and J by 5 bases, with 10 bases left in between. The CDR3 sequence is 12 residues long. Per germline, CDR1 SGHTA and CDR2 FQGTGA. CDR3 residues: CASGRQDNEQFF. The DNA for the CDR3 is TGTGCCAGCGGACGACAGGACAATGAGCAGTTCTTC.

This chain uses TRBV6-6 with TRBJ1-5; possible D gene TRBD1, 6 bases. The CDR3 loop spans 14 amino acids. Germline V lookup: CDR1 MNHNY, CDR2 SVGAGI (reference sequence). V shed 5 bases and J shed 6 bases, with 14 bases lying between them. The CDR3 region is CASSSTGLGQPQHF. As DNA, the CDR3 is TGTGCCAGCAGTAGCACAGGGTTAGGTCAGCCCCAGCATTTT.